One and the same sample provided the 29 T cell receptor beta chains below, sequenced in a study of response to subunit inactivated influenza vaccine. TCRdb ran MiXCR on the RT-PCR reads and lists one entry per CDR3 protein. Found here are 500,000 to 600,000 distinct CDR3 sequences, approximately 16% of them singletons; the top ten hold approximately 3%. The sequences come from CD4+ T cells sorted from PBMCs, collected roughly 24 months after vaccination. Receptor source: a man aged 50 to 69 who received an inactivated influenza vaccine.

This clonotype has a single count. V gene TRBV20-1 combines with J gene TRBJ1-1, with 8 positions matching TRBD1. The germline gives CDR1 DFQATT, CDR2 SNEGSKA (reference sequence). The ends lost 0 bases at V and 4 bases at J; junction bases unmatched: 4. CDR3 length equals 14 residues. The CDR3: CSARDQGAGTEAFF. The CDR3 coding sequence is TGCAGTGCTAGAGATCAGGGGGCGGGCACTGAAGCTTTCTTT.

Worth noting for this clonotype: One base separates it from a far larger clone, so it is likely a read error. This chain joins TRBV12-3 or TRBV12-4 and TRBJ2-7; D not certain. Trimming removed 1 base at V and 2 bases at J, with 3 bases between. CDR3 size: 12 residues. The CDR3 loop reads CASSLEAYEQYF. The CDR3, as DNA: TGTGCCAGCAGTTTAGAAGCCTACGAGCAGTACTTC.

J is TRBJ2-3 and V is TRBV4-2; the match to TRBD2 covers 12 bases. The CDR3 extends over 17 amino acids. Germline V lookup: CDR1 LGHNA, CDR2 YNFKEQ. Trimming cost V 0 bases and J 0 bases; bases outside gene matches: 1. The CDR3 sequence: CASSQDGLAGSTDTQYF. CDR3 DNA sequence: TGTGCCAGCAGCCAAGACGGACTAGCGGGAAGCACAGATACGCAGTATTTT.

This clonotype was observed a handful of times. CDR3 coding DNA: TGTGCCAGCAGCCAAGACCTCCCCAGGACTGAAGCTTTCTTT. Translation: CASSQDLPRTEAFF. This sequence joins TRBV3-1 and TRBJ1-1; D ambiguous. Germline CDR1 LGHDT, CDR2 YNNKEL (reference sequence). V lost 0 bases and J lost 5, with 10 bases in between. The CDR3 is 14 residues long.

This clonotype appeared a few times. V is TRBV14 and J is TRBJ2-2, with D possibly being TRBD1 or TRBD2 (5 bases each). V lost 1 base and J lost 4, with 13 bases in between. CDR1 SGHDN and CDR2 FVKESK come from the germline V gene. This CDR3 has 16 residues. The CDR3 nucleotides read TGTGCCAGCAGCCAAGTTGGGGGTGTAAGCACCGGGGAGCTGTTTTTT. This codes for CASSQVGGVSTGELFF.

The chain has TRBV15 and TRBJ1-1; 10 bases align to TRBD1. Germline lookup yields CDR1 LNHNV and CDR2 YYDKDF (reference sequence). J lost 2 bases, V lost 7 bases, and 7 bases had no gene match. This CDR3 has 15 amino acids. CDR3 in DNA: TGTGCCACCAAATCTAGGGACAGGGGAAACACTGAAGCTTTCTTT. Its protein product is CATKSRDRGNTEAFF.

This clonotype showed up just a few times. V and J are TRBV7-9 and TRBJ2-2; possible D gene TRBD2, 6 bases. Trimming pared 2 bases from V and 6 bases from J, leaving 10 bases between. Germline V gives CDR1 SEHNR, CDR2 FQNEAQ (reference sequence). This CDR3 is built from 14 residues. The CDR3 DNA follows: TGTGCCAGCAGCTTAACCGGGAGTCCCGGGGAGCTGTTTTTT. Translated, it gives CASSLTGSPGELFF.

CDR3 sequence (DNA): TGTGCCAGCAGCCCCCCGAGGGACAGGGGAGCCAAAGTCGGAGCTTTCTTT. The encoded protein is CASSPPRDRGAKVGAFF. This chain connects TRBV7-8 to TRBJ1-1; 10 nucleotides match TRBD1. The CDR3 extends over 17 amino acids. The V gene's germline CDR1 is SGHVS and CDR2 FQNEAQ. After removal of 5 bases from V and 10 bases from J, the junction contained 19 bases not matched to a gene.

The chain employs TRBV11-2 and TRBJ2-5; D possibly corresponds to TRBD2 (7 bases). V lost 1 base to trimming and J lost 1 base, with 19 bases between them. This CDR3 has 18 residues. Germline V gene sequence: CDR1 SGHAT, CDR2 FQNNGV. In DNA form, the CDR3 reads TGTGCCAGCAGCTTAGGGGGCAGGGGCGGGAGTCCCCAAGAGACCCAGTACTTC. It codes for CASSLGGRGGSPQETQYF.

V is TRBV20-1 and J is TRBJ2-7, with 9 nucleotides matching TRBD2. Losses at the gene ends were 5 bases for V and 4 bases for J; bases not matched to a gene: 9. This CDR3 has 14 residues. The germline gives CDR1 DFQATT, CDR2 SNEGSKA (reference sequence). The CDR3 coding sequence is TGCAGTGCTCGGACTAGCGTAAGACAATACGAGCAGTACTTC. Translation: CSARTSVRQYEQYF.

This chain links TRBV2 with TRBJ2-3; no reliable D call. This CDR3 region has 12 residues. V dropped 5 bases and J dropped 5 bases, with 8 bases sitting between them. CDR1 is SNHLY, CDR2 FYNNEI, per germline. This chain's CDR3 is CASSTRGDTQYF. DNA of the CDR3: TGTGCCAGCAGTACAAGAGGAGATACGCAGTATTTT.

This clonotype appeared many times. The chain carries TRBV12-3 or TRBV12-4 and TRBJ1-5; D gene unclear. Between the trimmed V and J ends, which lost 6 bases and 0 bases, there was a span of 9 bases. CDR3 length: 14 residues. In nucleotides, the CDR3 is TGTGCCAGCAGCTTGGATAATAGCAATCAGCCCCAGCATTTT. Its protein product is CASSLDNSNQPQHF.

The chain employs TRBV10-3 and TRBJ2-5, with D perhaps TRBD1 (6 bases). Germline V gene lookup returns CDR1 ENHRY and CDR2 SYGVKD. Trimming cost V 6 bases and J 5 bases, with 19 bases left between them. This CDR3 is 15 amino acids long. The CDR3 nucleotides read TGTGCCATCAGCCCAGGAACAGGGTTCGGCGAGACCCAGTACTTC. Its translation is CAISPGTGFGETQYF.

This clonotype was observed a handful of times. The chain couples TRBV9 to TRBJ2-1; D not resolved. CDR3 size: 16 residues. Germline values: CDR1 SGDLS, CDR2 YYNGEE. V lost 0 bases, J lost 0 bases, and 10 bases lay in between. In DNA, the CDR3 is TGTGCCAGCAGCGTAGATATGACGAGCTCCTACAATGAGCAGTTCTTC. Its translation: CASSVDMTSSYNEQFF.

The genes are TRBV20-1 and TRBJ1-5; D remains ambiguous. Trimming cost V 6 bases and J 1 base, with 13 bases left between them. The CDR3 spans 14 residues. Germline V CDR1 and CDR2: DFQATT, SNEGSKA (reference sequence). Here the CDR3 reads CSADSRGSNQPQHF. As DNA, the CDR3 is TGCAGTGCGGATTCAAGAGGGAGCAATCAGCCCCAGCATTTT.

This clonotype was observed a few times. This sequence joins TRBV11-2 and TRBJ2-7; D not certain. The CDR3 is 16 residues long. Trimming left V 6 bases short and J 0 bases short, with 18 bases between. Germline V gene lookup returns CDR1 SGHAT and CDR2 FQNNGV. The CDR3 DNA reads as TGTGCCAGCAGTCACCCCCACGTCGAAAACTCCTACGAGCAGTACTTC. Translating it yields CASSHPHVENSYEQYF. The whole variable domain, filled in from reference TRBV11-2 and TRBJ2-7, reads EAGVAQSPRYKIIEKRQSVAFWCNPISGHATLYWYQQILGQGPKLLIQFQNNGVVDDSQLPKDRFSAERLKGVDSTLKIQPAKLEDSAVYLCASSHPHVENSYEQYFGPGTRLTVT.

CDR3 coding DNA: TGTGCCTGGGCACAGGGGACCGCTGAAGCTTTCTTT. Translated: CAWAQGTAEAFF. The genes are TRBV30 and TRBJ1-1; 7 bases agree with TRBD1. J lost 6 bases, V lost 5 bases, and 6 bases had no gene match. Germline V gives CDR1 GTSNPN, CDR2 SVGIG (reference sequence). This CDR3 has 12 amino acids.

This clonotype showed up just a few times. The genes are TRBV7-2 and TRBJ2-2; 9 bases agree with TRBD2. There are 16 residues in the CDR3. V gave up 1 base and J gave up 10 bases; unmatched junction bases: 10. The germline CDR1 and CDR2 sequences are SGHTA and FQGNSA. The CDR3, as DNA: TGTGCCAGCAGCTTAGGAGCGGGAGGATTTTCAGAGGAGCTGTTTTTT. Amino acid sequence: CASSLGAGGFSEELFF.

The chain recombines TRBV7-8 with TRBJ1-1, with D unclear. Trimming stripped 2 bases from V and 7 bases from J, with 17 bases between. The CDR3 is 15 amino acids. Germline assignment: CDR1 SGHVS and CDR2 FQNEAQ. In DNA, the CDR3 is TGTGCCAGCAGCTTAACCTTTCGAAGTTTTGATGAAGCTTTCTTT. This sequence encodes CASSLTFRSFDEAFF.

This clonotype was seen a few times. V gene TRBV21-1 combines with J gene TRBJ1-4; the table's D gene call, TRBD1, was not cross checked with the DNA. TRBV21-1 represents a pseudogene. The CDR3 consists of 20 residues. CDR3 DNA: TGTGCCAGCAGGGCCCGGAGGGGGGAGACAGAGAGAGCAACTAATGAAAAACTGTTTTTT. Amino acid sequence: CASRARRGETERATNEKLFF.

This clonotype was seen repeatedly, ten times or more. CDR3 nucleotide sequence: TGTGCCATGTCACAAGCGGGGGGCACAGATACGCAGTATTTT. Translation gives CAMSQAGGTDTQYF. The gene calls are TRBV10-3 and TRBJ2-3; 8 nucleotides agree with TRBD2. The CDR3 loop spans 14 amino acids. The J segment lost 1 base and the V segment lost 9 bases, leaving 6 bases of the junction unmatched. Per the germline V gene, CDR1 is ENHRY and CDR2 is SYGVKD.

This clonotype was detected only a few times. The gene calls are TRBV25-1 and TRBJ2-3; 7 bases fit TRBD1. The junction had 6 bases not matched to a gene; V was cut back by 1 base and J by 2 bases. Germline V CDR1 and CDR2: MGHDK, SYGVNS. The CDR3 runs 16 residues. CDR3 bases: TGTGCCAGCAGTGAATCTCTCGGGACAGTCACAGATACGCAGTATTTT. It specifies CASSESLGTVTDTQYF.

This clonotype was counted a few times. The J gene is TRBJ2-7, the V gene TRBV28; 7 bases agree with TRBD2. The CDR3 consists of 14 residues. The ends lost 6 bases at V and 6 bases at J; junction bases unmatched: 11. From germline, CDR1 is MDHEN and CDR2 SYDVKM. The CDR3 nucleotides read TGTGCCAGCAGCTTTCAAGCGGGAAGGCGCGAGCAGTACTTC. This sequence encodes CASSFQAGRREQYF.

A few counts support this clonotype. This sequence joins TRBV20-1 and TRBJ1-1; TRBD1 is a possible D gene (5 bases). There are 13 residues in the CDR3. The V end was cut by 5 bases, the J end by 4 bases, with 14 bases between. Looked up from germline, CDR1 is DFQATT and CDR2 is SNEGSKA (reference sequence). CDR3 sequence reads: CSAPPGGFTEAFF. The CDR3 coding sequence is TGCAGTGCTCCGCCTGGGGGATTCACTGAAGCTTTCTTT.

This clonotype was counted a few times. The genes are TRBV3-1 and TRBJ2-3; 10 bases match TRBD2. Germline trimming cut 1 base from V and 2 bases from J; bases unmatched to any gene: 3. The CDR3 loop spans 16 amino acids. Germline V gene lookup returns CDR1 LGHDT and CDR2 YNNKEL (reference sequence). The CDR3 nucleotides read TGTGCCAGCAGCCAAGCTACTAGCGGGAACACAGATACGCAGTATTTT. The encoded protein is CASSQATSGNTDTQYF.

This clonotype was counted between two and nine times. The chain is built from TRBV5-1 and TRBJ2-7; D may be TRBD1 (7 bases). Germline V gene data show CDR1 as SGHRS and CDR2 as YFSETQ. The CDR3 contains 16 residues. V lost 0 bases and J 0 bases, leaving 13 bases between the germline ends. As DNA, the CDR3 is TGCGCCAGCAGCTTGGAGGGAGGACAGGTCTCCTACGAGCAGTACTTC. This sequence encodes CASSLEGGQVSYEQYF.

This clonotype has only a few counts. This rearrangement joins TRBV24-1 to TRBJ2-1, with 10 bases fitting TRBD2. Trimming at V came to 4 bases and at J to 6 bases, leaving 8 bases not matched to a gene. Germline values: CDR1 KGHDR, CDR2 SFDVKD. CDR3 size: 16 residues. The CDR3 here is CATSDATSGWRNEQFF. The CDR3 coding sequence is TGTGCCACCAGTGACGCGACTAGCGGGTGGCGCAATGAGCAGTTCTTC.

Many counts were recorded for this clonotype. This rearrangement joins TRBV5-1 to TRBJ1-5; no clear D. The CDR3 consists of 15 residues. Germline loops: CDR1 SGHRS, CDR2 YFSETQ. Trimming removed 4 bases at V and 5 bases at J, with 16 bases between. The CDR3 loop reads CASSTEPGIHQPQHF. In DNA form, the CDR3 reads TGCGCCAGCAGCACCGAGCCGGGGATACATCAGCCCCAGCATTTT.

The chain links TRBV7-9 to TRBJ2-7, with D unclear. This CDR3 contains 13 residues. Germline V gene lookup returns CDR1 SEHNR and CDR2 FQNEAQ (reference sequence). V lost 1 base, J lost 5 bases, and 9 bases lay in between. In DNA form, the CDR3 reads TGTGCCAGCAGCTTAGATACACGGAACGAGCAGTACTTC. Translated: CASSLDTRNEQYF.